This T cell receptor (beta chain) derives from a study of OX40 agonist ivuxolimab in advanced cancers. Generated by immunoSEQ multiplex PCR, the TCRdb table keeps only in-frame clones and is missing some. Of 68,000 or so clones in the sample, roughly 85% were seen once. Sequenced here: CD4+ or CD8+ T cells sorted from blood, sampled in a trial of the OX40 agonist ivuxolimab. The TCR sequence derives from an adult with an advanced solid tumor such as melanoma, head and neck, liver or kidney cancer.

DNA for the CDR3: TGTGCCAGCAGTGAGTGGTCCGGTGGGGGCGGCGAGCAGTACTTC. Its translation: CASSEWSGGGGEQYF. The J gene is TRBJ2-7, the V gene TRBV6-1; D is perhaps TRBD1 (6 bases). Germline V gene data show CDR1 as MNHNS and CDR2 as SASEGT. Trimming removed 3 bases from V and 6 bases from J, with 18 bases in between. This CDR3 contains 15 residues.